The 6 T cell receptor beta chains presented below share a single source sample, sequenced in a study of cytomegalovirus exposure and HLA in healthy donors. PCR employed 60 Vbeta and 13 Jbeta primers. Method: immunoSEQ multiplex PCR; TCRdb's copy keeps in-frame clones and lacks some. Among about 160,000 clones, over 60% were seen once, and the ten largest hold around 3.1%. Sequenced sample: PBMCs. These receptors all come from a woman between 35 and 50 years old in good health and CMV-seronegative.

Comment on this clone: The junction differs from germline at one of its ends, possibly a read error. The rearrangement joins TRBV7-9 to TRBJ1-6; TRBD1 matches 7 bases. Germline V gene sequence: CDR1 SEHNR, CDR2 FQNEAQ (reference sequence). The CDR3 has 15 residues. The CDR3 protein is CSSSSGTENNSPLHF. The CDR3 DNA sequence: TGTTCCAGCAGCAGTGGGACAGAAAATAATTCACCCCTCCACTTT.

The J gene is TRBJ1-5, the V gene TRBV7-2; D gene unclear. The CDR3 spans 14 residues. CDR1 SGHTA and CDR2 FQGNSA come from the germline V gene. V was cut by 6 bases and J by 4 bases, with 13 bases left in between. The CDR3 loop reads CASSYRPGNQPQHF. The CDR3 DNA sequence: TGTGCCAGCAGTTATAGGCCGGGGAATCAGCCCCAGCATTTT. The full variable domain, with the rest looked up from reference TRBV7-2 and TRBJ1-5, is GAGVSQSPSNKVTEKGKDVELRCDPISGHTALYWYRQSLGQGLEFLIYFQGNSAPDKSGLPSDRFSAERTGGSVSTLTIQRTQQEDSAVYLCASSYRPGNQPQHFGDGTRLSIL.

The rearrangement links TRBV15 to TRBJ2-5; 11 nucleotides agree with TRBD1. Germline CDR1 LNHNV, CDR2 YYDKDF (reference sequence). V gave up 5 bases and J gave up 11 bases; unmatched junction bases: 16. The CDR3 has 16 residues. The CDR3 loop reads CATSLRSPDRGQEQYF. The CDR3 bases are TGTGCCACCAGCTTACGCTCCCCGGACAGGGGGCAGGAGCAGTACTTC.

CDR3 loop: CASSLREQPGTDTQYF. Here the CDR3 DNA reads TGTGCCAGCAGCCTCCGGGAGCAGCCCGGTACAGATACGCAGTATTTT. V is TRBV5-4 and J is TRBJ2-3, with TRBD2 as a possible D gene (6 bases). Germline assignment: CDR1 SGHNT and CDR2 YYREEE (reference sequence). The ends were cut back, 4 bases at V and 3 bases at J, with 18 bases in the middle. The CDR3 covers 16 residues.

This rearrangement joins TRBV10-2 to TRBJ2-1; 12 bases are a match to TRBD1. In germline, CDR1 is WSHSY, CDR2 SAAADI. Germline trimming cut 3 bases from V and 7 bases from J; bases unmatched to any gene: 7. The CDR3 runs to 16 residues. This CDR3 reads CASSEPGQGARNEQFF. DNA of the CDR3: TGCGCCAGCAGTGAACCGGGACAGGGGGCTCGGAATGAGCAGTTCTTC.

The chain has TRBV11-1 and TRBJ1-1; 8 bases are shared with TRBD1. Looked up from germline, CDR1 is SGHAT and CDR2 is FQDESV (reference sequence). Germline trimming cut 1 base from V and 5 bases from J; bases unmatched to any gene: 12. The CDR3 runs 17 residues. The chain's CDR3 is CASSLVGGRGRGTEAFF. The CDR3 nucleotides read TGTGCCAGCAGCTTAGTAGGCGGCAGGGGGCGGGGGACTGAAGCTTTCTTT.